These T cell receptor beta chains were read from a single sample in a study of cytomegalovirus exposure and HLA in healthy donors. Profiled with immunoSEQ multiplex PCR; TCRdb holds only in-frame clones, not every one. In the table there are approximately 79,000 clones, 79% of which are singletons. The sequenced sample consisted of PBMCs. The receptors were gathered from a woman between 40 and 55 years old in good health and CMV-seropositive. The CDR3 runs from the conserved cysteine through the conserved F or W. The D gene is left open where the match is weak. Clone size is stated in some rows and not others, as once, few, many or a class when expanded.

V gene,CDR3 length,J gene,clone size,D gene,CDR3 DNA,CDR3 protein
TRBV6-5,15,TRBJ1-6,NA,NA,TGTGCCAGCAGTTACTCTCAGGGCTATAATTCACCCCTCCACTTT,CASSYSQGYNSPLHF
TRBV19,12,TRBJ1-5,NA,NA,TGTGCCAGTAGTGGCAGCAATCAGCCCCAGCATTTT,CASSGSNQPQHF
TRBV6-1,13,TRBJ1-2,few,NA,TGTGCCAGCAGTGAACAAACTAACTATGGCTACACCTTC,CASSEQTNYGYTF
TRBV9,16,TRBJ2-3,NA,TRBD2,TGTGCCAGCAGCGTAGTGAGTAGCGGGAGATCAGATACGCAGTATTTT,CASSVVSSGRSDTQYF
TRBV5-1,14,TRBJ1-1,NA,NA,TGCGCCAGCAGCTTGGTACAGAGGAACACTGAAGCTTTCTTT,CASSLVQRNTEAFF
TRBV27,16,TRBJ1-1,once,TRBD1,TGTGCCAGCATGGCGACAGGGGGCGCCCTGGGCACTGAAGCTTTCTTT,CASMATGGALGTEAFF
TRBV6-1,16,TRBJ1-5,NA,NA,TGTGCCAGCAGTGAATCGGAGGACCCACTCAATCAGCCCCAGCATTTT,CASSESEDPLNQPQHF
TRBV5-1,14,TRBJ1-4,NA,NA,TGCGCCAGCAGCTTCCGAGGTCACAATGAAAAACTGTTTTTT,CASSFRGHNEKLFF
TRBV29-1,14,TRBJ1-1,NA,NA,TGCAGCTTTCGGAGGGGCGAGGTGAACACTGAAGCTTTCTTT,CSFRRGEVNTEAFF
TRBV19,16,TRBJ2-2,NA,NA,TGTGCCAGTAGTATAGACGGGAGAATAAACACCGGGGAGCTGTTTTTT,CASSIDGRINTGELFF
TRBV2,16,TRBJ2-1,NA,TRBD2,TGTGCCAGCAGTGAAGTGGGCGGGAGTCCCCCCAATGAGCAGTTCTTC,CASSEVGGSPPNEQFF
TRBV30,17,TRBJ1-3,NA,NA,TGTGCCTGGAGTGCCTATACCGGGACAAGCAGTGGAAACACCATATATTTT,CAWSAYTGTSSGNTIYF
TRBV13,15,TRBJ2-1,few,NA,TGTGCCAGCAGCTTAAGGACTACCGGGTTCAATGAGCAGTTCTTC,CASSLRTTGFNEQFF
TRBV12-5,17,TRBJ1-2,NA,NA,TGTGCTAGTGGTTTGGTACAGGGAGAGGCGGCTAACTATGGCTACACCTTC,CASGLVQGEAANYGYTF
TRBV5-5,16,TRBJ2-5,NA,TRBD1,TGTGCCAGCAGCTTAATCGGGACAGGGGGTGTAGAGACCCAGTACTTC,CASSLIGTGGVETQYF
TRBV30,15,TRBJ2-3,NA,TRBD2,TGTGCCTGGGGTAGGACTAGCGGATTCACAGATACGCAGTATTTT,CAWGRTSGFTDTQYF
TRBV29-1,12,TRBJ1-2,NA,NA,TGCAGCGTGGGGGGGTCTAGGCGCGGCTACACCTTC,CSVGGSRRGYTF
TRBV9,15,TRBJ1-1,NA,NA,TGTGCCAGCAGCGTAGGGGAGGGGCGAGGAACTGAAGCTTTCTTT,CASSVGEGRGTEAFF
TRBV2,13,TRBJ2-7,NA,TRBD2,TGTGCCAGCCGGCGGGAGCCCACCTACGAGCAGTACTTC,CASRREPTYEQYF
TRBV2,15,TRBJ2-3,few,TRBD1,TGTGCCAGCAAGGGGAGGACAGGGAAGGGAGATACGCAGTATTTT,CASKGRTGKGDTQYF
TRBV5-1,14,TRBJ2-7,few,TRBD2,TGCGCCAGCAGCATCGGGACTAGCACCCACGAGCAGTACTTC,CASSIGTSTHEQYF